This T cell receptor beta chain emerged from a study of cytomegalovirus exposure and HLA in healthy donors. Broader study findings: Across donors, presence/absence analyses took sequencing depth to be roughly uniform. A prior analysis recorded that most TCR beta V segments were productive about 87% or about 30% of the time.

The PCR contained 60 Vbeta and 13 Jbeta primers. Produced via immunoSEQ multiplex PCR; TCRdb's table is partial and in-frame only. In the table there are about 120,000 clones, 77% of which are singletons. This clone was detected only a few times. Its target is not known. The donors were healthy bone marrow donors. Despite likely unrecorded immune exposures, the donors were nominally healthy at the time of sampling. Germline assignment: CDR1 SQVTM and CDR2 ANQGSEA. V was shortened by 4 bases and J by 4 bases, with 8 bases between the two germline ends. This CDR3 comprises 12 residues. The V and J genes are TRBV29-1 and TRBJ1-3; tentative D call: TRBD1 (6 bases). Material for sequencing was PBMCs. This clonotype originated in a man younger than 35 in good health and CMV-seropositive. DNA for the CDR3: TGCAGCGTTGTTCAGGGGGGAAACACCATATATTTT. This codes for CSVVQGGNTIYF.